This T cell receptor (beta chain) was retrieved from a study of cytomegalovirus exposure and HLA in healthy donors. The CDR3 loop spans 14 amino acids. Germline CDR1 and CDR2: SGDLS and YYNGEE. Trimming took off 2 bases at V and 4 bases at J, with 10 bases between the two ends. Of note for this clone: Its cognate antigen is unknown.

General study findings and limits: Cytomegalovirus status was reportedly diagnosed by the classifier with high specificity and sensitivity.

PCR amplification relied on 60 Vbeta primers (plus 13 Jbeta primers). Using immunoSEQ multiplex PCR, the repertoire was profiled, and TCRdb retains in-frame clones only, with some absent. This table has more than 150,000 clones, 60% to 80% appearing once. The receptor was derived from a male donor in good health and CMV-seronegative. The sequencing sample was made of PBMCs. The chain joins TRBV9 to TRBJ1-5; possibly TRBD1 for D (5 bases). CDR3 protein: CASSVEGQNQPQHF. The CDR3 DNA reads as TGTGCCAGCAGCGTTGAAGGACAAAATCAGCCCCAGCATTTT.